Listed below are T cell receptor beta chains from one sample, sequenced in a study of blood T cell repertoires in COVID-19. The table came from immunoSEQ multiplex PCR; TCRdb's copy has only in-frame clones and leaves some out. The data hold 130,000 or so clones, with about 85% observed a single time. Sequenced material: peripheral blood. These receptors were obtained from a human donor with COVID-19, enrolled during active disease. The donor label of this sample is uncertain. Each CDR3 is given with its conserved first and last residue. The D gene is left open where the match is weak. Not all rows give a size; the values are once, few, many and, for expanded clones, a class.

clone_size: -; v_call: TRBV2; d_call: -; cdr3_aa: CASSEARWSQETQYF
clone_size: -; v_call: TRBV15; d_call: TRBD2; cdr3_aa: CATSRDGAGGVTDTQYF
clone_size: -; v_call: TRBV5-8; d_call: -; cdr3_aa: CASMRGIWGQPQHF
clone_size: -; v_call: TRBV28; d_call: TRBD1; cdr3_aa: CASSTYDRENEQFF
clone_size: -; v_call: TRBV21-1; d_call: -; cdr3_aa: CASSKGLPTREQFF
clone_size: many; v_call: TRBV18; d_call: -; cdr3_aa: CASSHEGGMNSPLHF
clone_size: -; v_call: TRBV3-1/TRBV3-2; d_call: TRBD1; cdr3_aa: CASSHLGQGNEQFF
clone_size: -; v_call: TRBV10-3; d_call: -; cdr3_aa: CATNSGSGEGYTF
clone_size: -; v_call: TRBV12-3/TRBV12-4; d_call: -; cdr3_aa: CASSKGNTQYF
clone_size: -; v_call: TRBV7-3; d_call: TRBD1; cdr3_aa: CASSLGGGLNQPQHF
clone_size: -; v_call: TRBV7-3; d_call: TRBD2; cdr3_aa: CASSWYGGVTDTQYF
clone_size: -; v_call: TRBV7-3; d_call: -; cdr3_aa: CASSLQENTEAFF
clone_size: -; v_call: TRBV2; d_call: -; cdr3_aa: CASSELQGNYGYTF
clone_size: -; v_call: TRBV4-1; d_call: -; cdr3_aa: CASSQAGGGTLYF
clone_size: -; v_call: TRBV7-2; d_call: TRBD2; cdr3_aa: CASSLTSGNTDTQYF
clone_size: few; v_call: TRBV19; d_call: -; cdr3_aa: CASSGSGLEPQHF
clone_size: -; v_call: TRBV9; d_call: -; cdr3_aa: CASSVGGDTEAFF
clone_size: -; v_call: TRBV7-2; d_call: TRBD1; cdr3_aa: CASSLGTAYEQYF
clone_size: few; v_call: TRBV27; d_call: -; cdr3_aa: CASSFSINQPQHF
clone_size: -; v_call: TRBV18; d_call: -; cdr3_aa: CASSPLSHHNRDQPQHF
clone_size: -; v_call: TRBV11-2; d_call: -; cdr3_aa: CASSLVGHPGPWYEQYF